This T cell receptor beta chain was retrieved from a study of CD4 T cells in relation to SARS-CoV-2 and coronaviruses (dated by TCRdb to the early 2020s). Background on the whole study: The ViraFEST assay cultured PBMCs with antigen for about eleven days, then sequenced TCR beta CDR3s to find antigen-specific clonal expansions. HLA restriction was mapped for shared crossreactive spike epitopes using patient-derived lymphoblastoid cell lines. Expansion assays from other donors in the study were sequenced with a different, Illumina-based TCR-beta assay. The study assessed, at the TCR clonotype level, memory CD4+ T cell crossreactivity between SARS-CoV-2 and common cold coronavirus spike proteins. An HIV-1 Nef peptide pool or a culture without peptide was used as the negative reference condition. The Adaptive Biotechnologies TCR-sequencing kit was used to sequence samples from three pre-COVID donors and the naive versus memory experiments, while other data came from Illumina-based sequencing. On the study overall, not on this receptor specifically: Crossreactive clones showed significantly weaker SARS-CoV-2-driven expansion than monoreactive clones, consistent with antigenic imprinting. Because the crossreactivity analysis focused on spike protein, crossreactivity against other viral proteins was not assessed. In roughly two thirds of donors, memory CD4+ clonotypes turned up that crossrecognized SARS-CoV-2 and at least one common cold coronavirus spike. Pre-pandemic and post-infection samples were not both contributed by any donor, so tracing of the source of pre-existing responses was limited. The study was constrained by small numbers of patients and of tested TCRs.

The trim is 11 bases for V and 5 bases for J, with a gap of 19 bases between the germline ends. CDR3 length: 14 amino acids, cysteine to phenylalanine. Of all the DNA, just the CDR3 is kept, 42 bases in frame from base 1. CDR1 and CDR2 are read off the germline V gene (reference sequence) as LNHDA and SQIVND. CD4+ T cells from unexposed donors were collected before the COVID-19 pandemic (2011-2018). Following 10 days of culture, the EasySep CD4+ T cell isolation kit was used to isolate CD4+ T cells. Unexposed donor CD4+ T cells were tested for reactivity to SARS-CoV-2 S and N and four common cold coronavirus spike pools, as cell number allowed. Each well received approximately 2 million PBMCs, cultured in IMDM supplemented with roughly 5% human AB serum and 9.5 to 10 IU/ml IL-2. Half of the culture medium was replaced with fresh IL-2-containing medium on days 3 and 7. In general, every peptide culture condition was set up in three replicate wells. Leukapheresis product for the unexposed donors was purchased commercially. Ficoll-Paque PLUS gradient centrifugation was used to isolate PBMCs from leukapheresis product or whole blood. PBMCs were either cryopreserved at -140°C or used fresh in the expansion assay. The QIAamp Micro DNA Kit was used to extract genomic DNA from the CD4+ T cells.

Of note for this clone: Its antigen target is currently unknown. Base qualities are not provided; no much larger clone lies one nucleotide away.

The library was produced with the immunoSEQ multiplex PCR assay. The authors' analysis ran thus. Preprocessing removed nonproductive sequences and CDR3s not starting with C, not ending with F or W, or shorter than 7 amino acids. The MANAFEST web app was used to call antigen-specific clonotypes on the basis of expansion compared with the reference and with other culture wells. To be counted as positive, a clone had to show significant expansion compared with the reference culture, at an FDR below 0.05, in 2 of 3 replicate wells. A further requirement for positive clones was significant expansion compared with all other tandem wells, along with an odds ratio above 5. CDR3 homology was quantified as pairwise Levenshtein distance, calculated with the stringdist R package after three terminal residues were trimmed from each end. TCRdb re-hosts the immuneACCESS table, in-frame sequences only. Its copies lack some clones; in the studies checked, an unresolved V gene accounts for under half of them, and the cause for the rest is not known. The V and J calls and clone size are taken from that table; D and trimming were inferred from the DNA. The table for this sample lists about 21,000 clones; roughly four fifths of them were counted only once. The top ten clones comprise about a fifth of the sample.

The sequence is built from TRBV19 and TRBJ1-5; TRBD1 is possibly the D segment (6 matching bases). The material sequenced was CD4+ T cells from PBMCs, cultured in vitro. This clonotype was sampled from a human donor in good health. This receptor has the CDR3 CAVGGGWGHQPQHF. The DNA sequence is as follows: TGTGCCGTCGGGGGTGGATGGGGGCATCAGCCCCAGCATTTT.